Below, 5 T cell receptor beta chains from the same sample are listed, as sequenced in a study of T cell responses to AZD1222 COVID-19 vaccine. Clones were sequenced by immunoSEQ multiplex PCR, and TCRdb holds only the in-frame ones, with some missing. The data contain about 66,000 clones, approximately 80% of them singletons. Specimen: peripheral blood, collected 28 days after the second AZD1222 dose. The source of these receptors is an adult who received the AZD1222 COVID-19 vaccine.

The V and J genes are TRBV6-2 or TRBV6-3 and TRBJ2-1; 12 bases line up with TRBD2. CDR1 and CDR2 from the germline V gene are MNHEY and SVGEGT. CDR3 length: 15 amino acids. Trimming took 4 bases from V and 9 from J; bases not matched to a gene: 7. The CDR3 DNA sequence: TGTGCCAGCAGTTGGGCTACTAGCGGGGGGAGTGAGCAGTTCTTC. Its protein is CASSWATSGGSEQFF.

This clone showed up just once. DNA for the CDR3: TGTGCCAGCAGTTACGGCCGAGCGGGGGGGGACAATGAGCAGTTCTTC. Its protein is CASSYGRAGGDNEQFF. This rearrangement joins TRBV6-2 or TRBV6-3 to TRBJ2-1; the match to TRBD2 covers 10 bases. Germline CDR1 is MNHEY and CDR2 is SVGEGT. The V gene end was trimmed by 2 bases and the J gene end by 5 bases; junction bases not matched to a gene: 6. The CDR3 loop spans 16 amino acids.

The genes are TRBV7-2 and TRBJ1-2; a weak D match, TRBD1 (5 bases). Deletions cut 2 bases from V and 8 bases from J, with 12 bases between. The germline V gene encodes CDR1 SGHTA and CDR2 FQGNSA. The CDR3 runs to 13 residues. The CDR3 DNA follows: TGTGCCAGCAGCTTAAGACAGACCGGGGGCTACACCTTC. Encoded protein: CASSLRQTGGYTF.

The chain carries TRBV27 and TRBJ2-1, with TRBD2 matching 9 bases. The CDR3 is 16 amino acids. From germline, CDR1 is MNHEY and CDR2 SMNVEV (reference sequence). V shed 4 bases and J 9 bases; nucleotides not matched to a gene: 13. CDR3 in amino acids: CASSSDPLAGWGEQFF. As DNA, the CDR3 is TGTGCCAGCAGTTCCGACCCTCTAGCGGGGTGGGGTGAGCAGTTCTTC.

The chain recombines TRBV14 with TRBJ1-3; D uncertain. CDR1 and CDR2 from the germline V gene are SGHDN and FVKESK. Between the trimmed V and J ends, which lost 4 bases and 0 bases, there was a span of 16 bases. This CDR3 is built from 17 residues. The CDR3 bases are TGTGCCAGCAGCCTCGGCATCCGCCCTGTCTCTGGAAACACCATATATTTT. Residues: CASSLGIRPVSGNTIYF.